The rows below give T cell receptor beta chains drawn from one sample of a study of shared clonotypes between healthy human individuals. Here immunoSEQ multiplex PCR was the method, and the copy in TCRdb shows in-frame clones only, minus some. The sample has 2 million to 2.5 million clones; roughly 95% are singletons. The sequencing sample was made of naive CD4+ T cells sorted from blood. All receptors come from a man between 18 and 35 years old in good health. CDR3s include the opening cysteine and the closing phenylalanine or tryptophan. D genes are given only for firm matches.

v_gene	j_gene	d_gene	CDR3nt	CDR3aa
TRBV21-1	TRBJ1-6	-	TGTGCCAGCAGCAAAGCCCCCGGGGTCGGTTCACCCCTCCACTTT	CASSKAPGVGSPLHF
TRBV30	TRBJ1-3	-	TGTGCCTGGAGTGTGGGCTCTGGAAACACCATATATTTT	CAWSVGSGNTIYF
TRBV18	TRBJ1-1	-	TGTGCCAGCTCACCACCGGCGGGTTATAACACTGAAGCTTTCTTT	CASSPPAGYNTEAFF
TRBV10-3	TRBJ1-2	-	TGTGCCATCAATACAGGGAGGGACTATGGCTACACCTTC	CAINTGRDYGYTF
TRBV5-4	TRBJ2-3	-	TGTGCCAGCAGCCAAAGGGACTCCACAGATACGCAGTATTTT	CASSQRDSTDTQYF
TRBV18	TRBJ1-1	-	TGTGCCAGCTCACTCGGACTTTTGAACACTGAAGCTTTCTTT	CASSLGLLNTEAFF
TRBV9	TRBJ2-1	-	TGTGCCTCCAAGGGGGATTCCTACAATGAGCAGTTCTTC	CASKGDSYNEQFF
TRBV2	TRBJ1-1	-	TGTGCCAGCAGTGTCCGAGGGTGGACTGAAGCTTTCTTT	CASSVRGWTEAFF
TRBV7-8	TRBJ2-5	TRBD2	TGTGCCAGCAGCACTGTAGCGGGGAGAGAGACCCAGTACTTC	CASSTVAGRETQYF
TRBV6-5	TRBJ2-7	TRBD1	TGTGCCAGCAGTTACTACCGAGAGGGGGCTAACGAGCAGTACTTC	CASSYYREGANEQYF
TRBV5-6	TRBJ2-2	-	TGTGCCAGCAGCTCCGAACCCCAAACTAGTCGTACCGGGGAGCTGTTTTTT	CASSSEPQTSRTGELFF
TRBV7-3	TRBJ2-5	-	TGTGCCAGCAGCCCAAGCCGGGCCCAAGAGACCCAGTACTTC	CASSPSRAQETQYF
TRBV5-6	TRBJ2-5	-	TGTGCCAGCAGCTTGGTGGGGGTGGAAGAGACCCAGTACTTC	CASSLVGVEETQYF
TRBV6-5	TRBJ1-2	-	TGTGCCAGCAGTACGACAAGTAACTATGGCTACACCTTC	CASSTTSNYGYTF
TRBV7-6	TRBJ1-1	-	TGTGCCAGCAGCTTATCACTAATTGAGACTGAAGCTTTCTTT	CASSLSLIETEAFF
TRBV20-1	TRBJ2-7	-	TGCAGCCCTTGCGAGCAGTACTTC	CSPCEQYF
TRBV6-5	TRBJ2-7	-	TGTGCCAGCAGACGGTCGGGCAGCGAGCAGTACTTC	CASRRSGSEQYF
TRBV30	TRBJ2-3	-	TGTGCCTGGAGCGGGACGCCAGATACGCAGTATTTT	CAWSGTPDTQYF